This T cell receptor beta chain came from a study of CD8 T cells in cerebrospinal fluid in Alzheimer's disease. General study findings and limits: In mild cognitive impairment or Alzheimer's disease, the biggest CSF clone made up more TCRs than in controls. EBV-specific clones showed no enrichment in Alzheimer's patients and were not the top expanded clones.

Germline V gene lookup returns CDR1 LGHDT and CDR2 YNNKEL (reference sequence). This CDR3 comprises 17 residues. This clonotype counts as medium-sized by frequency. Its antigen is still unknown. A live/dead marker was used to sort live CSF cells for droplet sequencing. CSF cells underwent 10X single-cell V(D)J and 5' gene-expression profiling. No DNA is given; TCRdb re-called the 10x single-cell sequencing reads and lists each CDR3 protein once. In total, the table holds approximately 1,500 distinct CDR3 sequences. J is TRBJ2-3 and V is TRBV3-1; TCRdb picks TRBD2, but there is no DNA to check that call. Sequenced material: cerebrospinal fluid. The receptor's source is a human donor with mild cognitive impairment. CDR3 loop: CASSPEGRLAGGDTQYF.